This entry describes one T cell receptor beta chain. This clone has a handful of counts. Its recognized antigen is unknown. It has no much larger one-base neighbor in the sample; base qualities were not kept. This specimen comes from a study of beta chain features in type 1 diabetes (dated by TCRdb to the late 2010s). Background for the entire study: Mean age, gender distribution, total cell number and subset yield did not differ between patients and healthy donors. In the study, TCRB repertoires of sorted circulating CD4+ T cell subsets from recently diagnosed type 1 diabetes patients were compared with those of matched healthy donors. Regulatory and stem cell-like memory subsets were isolated from only 8 patients and roughly 8 healthy donors, whereas naive and central memory subsets came from all 30 or so donors. Across all samples, some 110,000,000 sorted cells were examined, and cell number per subset correlated strongly with RNA yield.

The entire amount of isolated RNA was reverse transcribed using the High Capacity cDNA Reverse Transcription Kit, so the sequenced TCRB transcripts were expressed ones. Deep immunoSEQ sequencing was performed on naive, central memory and regulatory T cell samples, with an average of roughly 3.5 million total reads per sample. After sorted cells were lysed in RLT buffer, RNA was extracted with DNase-treated RNeasy Micro or Mini kits, with the choice depending on cell number. To prevent cross-contamination, every cell subset was processed on its own, while patient and healthy donor samples were processed together. Using the immunoSEQ multiplex PCR, TCRB sequences were amplified from cDNA into 87-bp fragments spanning the CDR3 region. Sequencing of the amplicons was performed on the Illumina HiSeq platform. From the authors' description of their analysis: Synthetic template baselines were used to correct PCR bias computationally, reads within Hamming distance 2 were collapsed together, and singletons that could not be merged were discarded. By aligning reads against IMGT, V, D and J genes, CDR3 length, and insertions or deletions at six rearrangement sites were assigned. Within each subset, clonotype counts were normalized to the number of sorted cells before true diversity and Gini coefficients were calculated with the tcR R package. Repertoire sharing was quantified using the overlap coefficient calculated on TCRB nucleotide sequences. This is the immuneACCESS table as TCRdb keeps it, with only in-frame sequences that have V and J called. A part of the clones is gone; compared with another copy, unresolved V genes explain less than half, and the rest is unexplained. The DNA was the basis for D and trimming; V, J and clone size are from that table. The sample includes under 200,000 clones, with 6.5% to 10% observed a single time. The ten largest make up 0.54% of the sample.

The CDR3 covers 14 residues, taking in both the cysteine and the phenylalanine. The CDR3 DNA has 42 bases and is translated from base 1. The junction carries 15 bases between V and J, which are trimmed by 5 bases and 7 bases respectively. Based on the germline V gene (reference sequence), the CDR1 and CDR2 sequences are SEHNR and FQNEAQ. Each donor gave one peripheral blood draw, roughly 120 mL on average, collected into heparinised tubes. A BD FACSAria II and a panel including CD45RO, CCR7, CD25, CD127, CD95 and CD27 were used to sort naive, central memory, regulatory and stem cell-like memory CD4+ T cells. A purity above 95% was achieved for all sorted populations. PBMCs were separated immediately by Lymphoprep density gradient centrifugation and were stained directly, without being cultured. Samples were stained and sorted in pairs, with one healthy donor and one patient per experiment, so that batch effects were minimized.

The full study reports these points: Naive, central memory and regulatory TCRB repertoires appeared to be more similar among patients than among healthy donors. Only small numbers of individuals were included in the HLA sub-analyses, which left unresolved whether HLA type had any influence on TCRB rearrangement. Because cDNA rather than genomic DNA was sequenced, highly expressing activated cells could have been over-represented, although no difference in activation and CD3 levels was found between groups. At VDJ recombination sites, patients with type 1 diabetes made fewer insertions and deleted more nucleotides, a pattern implying thymic rearrangement abnormalities. Type 1 diabetes patients showed a moderate but significant shortening of TCRB CDR3 length in all four CD4+ subsets. PCR might favor shorter templates, but patient and control samples were amplified and corrected together, so any skew would affect both groups equally.

This sequence was found in a woman younger than 35 with type 1 diabetes. The sample comprised central memory CD4+ T cells from blood. Here the chain combines TRBV7-9 and TRBJ1-5, with TRBD1 tentatively as D gene (5 bases match). The sequenced DNA is TGTGCCAGCAGCCCCGGGGGGGGGAACCAGCCCCAGCATTTT. The encoded protein is CASSPGGGNQPQHF.